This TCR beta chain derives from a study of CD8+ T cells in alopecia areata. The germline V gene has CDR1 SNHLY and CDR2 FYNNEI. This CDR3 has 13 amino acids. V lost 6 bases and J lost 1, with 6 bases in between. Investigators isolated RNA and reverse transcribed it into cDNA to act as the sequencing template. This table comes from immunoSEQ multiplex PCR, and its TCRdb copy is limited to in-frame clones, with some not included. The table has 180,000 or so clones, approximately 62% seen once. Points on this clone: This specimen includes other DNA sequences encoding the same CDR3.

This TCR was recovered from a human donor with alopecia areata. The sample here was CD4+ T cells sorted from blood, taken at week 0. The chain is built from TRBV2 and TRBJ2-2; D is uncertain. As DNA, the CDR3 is TGTGCCAGCAGAACAGAGAACACCGGGGAGCTGTTTTTT. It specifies CASRTENTGELFF.